This TCR beta chain was captured by sequencing in a study of chronic HIV infection and antiretroviral therapy. This clonotype has just a few counts. TCRdb processed the 5' RACE reads anew with MiXCR; each CDR3 protein has one entry. The top ten clones hold 2.5% to 3% of a sample with approximately 47,000 distinct CDR3 sequences, approximately 20% of them seen once. Germline V gene sequence: CDR1 LNHNV, CDR2 YYDKDF (reference sequence). The CDR3 consists of 14 residues. Trimming cost V 4 bases and J 4 bases, with 13 bases left between them. This TCR was sampled from an adult who had HIV and had not received antiretroviral therapy, or was an uninfected healthy control (not recorded which). This rearrangement joins TRBV15 to TRBJ1-2; no definite D call. The specimen sequenced was peripheral blood. Written as DNA, the CDR3 is TGTGCCACCAGCATAGCAGGTTTCGGCTATGGCTACACCTTC. This sequence encodes CATSIAGFGYGYTF.